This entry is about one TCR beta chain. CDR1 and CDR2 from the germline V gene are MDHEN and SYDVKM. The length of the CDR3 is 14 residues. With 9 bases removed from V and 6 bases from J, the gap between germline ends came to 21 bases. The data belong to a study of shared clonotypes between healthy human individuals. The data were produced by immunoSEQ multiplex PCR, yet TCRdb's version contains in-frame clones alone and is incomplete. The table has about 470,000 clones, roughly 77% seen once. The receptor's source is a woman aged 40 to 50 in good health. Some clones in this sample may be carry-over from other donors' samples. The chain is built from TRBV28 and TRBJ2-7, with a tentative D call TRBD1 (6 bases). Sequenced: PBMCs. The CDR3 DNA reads TGTGCCAGTCGGGCGCCAGGGGATGTTTCCGAGCAGTACTTC. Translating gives CASRAPGDVSEQYF.